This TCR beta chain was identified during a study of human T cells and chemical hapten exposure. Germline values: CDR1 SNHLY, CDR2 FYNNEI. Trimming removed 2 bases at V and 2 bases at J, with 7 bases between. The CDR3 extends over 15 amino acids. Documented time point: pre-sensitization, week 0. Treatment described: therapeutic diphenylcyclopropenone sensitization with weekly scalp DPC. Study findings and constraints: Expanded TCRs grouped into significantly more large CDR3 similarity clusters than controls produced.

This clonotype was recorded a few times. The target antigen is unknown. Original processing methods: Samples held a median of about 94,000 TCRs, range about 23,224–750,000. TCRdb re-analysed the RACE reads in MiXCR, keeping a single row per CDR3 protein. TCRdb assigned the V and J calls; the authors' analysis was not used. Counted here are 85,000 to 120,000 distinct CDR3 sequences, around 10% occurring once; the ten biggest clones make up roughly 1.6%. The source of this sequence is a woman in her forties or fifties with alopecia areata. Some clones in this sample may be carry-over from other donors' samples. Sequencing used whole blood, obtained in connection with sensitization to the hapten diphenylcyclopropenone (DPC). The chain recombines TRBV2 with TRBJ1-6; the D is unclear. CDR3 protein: CASSEFQAYNSPLHF. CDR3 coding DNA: TGTGCCAGCAGTGAATTCCAGGCCTATAATTCACCCCTCCACTTT.